This T cell receptor beta chain was observed in a study of blood T cell repertoires in COVID-19 (TCRdb year 2020). In terms of the full investigation: Samples from collaborators originated in the United States, Italy and Spain and spanned both the acute and convalescent phases of COVID-19. Sample metadata almost always included a de-identified subject ID, COVID-19 status, age in years and sex. HLA class I and class II types, where available, came from metadata supplied by the sample provider rather than from assay-based typing. Subjects who had been exposed to COVID-19, were actively infected with it, or had recovered from it provided the deeply sampled blood TCRbeta repertoires that made up the dataset. A freely available public database, intended as a resource for researchers studying the immune response to SARS-CoV-2, is where the repertoires were released. The prospective study material was composed of cDNA or gDNA derived from T cells, B-cell-depleted T cells, or PBMCs. The samples were drawn from the first 160 participants of the ongoing ImmuneRACE study and from under 1,500 subjects provided by 6 global collaborators.

This clone was observed once. Its antigen is currently not known. The record has no base qualities; no much larger clone is one base away. Overall study results and their limits: The amount of clinical and demographic metadata varied by source and participant and was provided uncurated.

TCRbeta CDR3 regions were amplified from genomic DNA using the immunoSEQ Assay, a bias-controlled multiplex PCR. The original methods were these. Nucleated cell counts per sample were estimated from amplification of reference gene primers within the assay. To quantify the absolute abundance of each unique TCRbeta CDR3 rearrangement, sequence reads were collapsed and filtered. For each sample, productive Simpson clonality was calculated as the square root of Simpson's diversity index over productive rearrangements. TCRdb carries this immuneACCESS record with in-frame sequences only. Its versions omit some clonotypes, under half of them owing to an unresolved V gene in the studies checked, with the rest unexplained. V and J calls plus clone size are reproduced from that table; the DNA served to infer D and trimming. The sample yields about 140,000 clones; approximately 78% were counted once. Jointly, the top ten make up around 4% of the sample.

The collaborating institutions used their own protocols to collect whole blood in K2EDTA tubes. For TCRbeta analysis, collaborator samples were shipped as frozen whole blood, as isolated PBMCs, or as DNA extracted from either sample type. For CDR1 and CDR2, the germline V gene (reference sequence) lists GTSNPN and SVGIG. The CDR3 runs 12 amino acids, cysteine and phenylalanine included. Here the CDR3 DNA is all that survives: 36 bases in frame from base 1. The trim is 0 bases for V and 6 bases for J, with a gap of 8 bases between the germline ends. The sample was peripheral blood. The sequence is built from TRBV30 and TRBJ1-2; too little of a D gene remains to name it. The sequence came from a woman of 80 years or more with acute or convalescent COVID-19. CDR3 sequence: CAWSVGRHGYTF. The DNA is TGTGCCTGGAGTGTAGGCAGGCATGGCTACACCTTC.